One sample yielded the 30 T cell receptor beta chains listed below, sequenced in a study of Graves' ophthalmopathy and Graves' hyperthyroidism. TCR beta CDR3 regions were amplified from RNA transcripts. HTBI-primed first-round RT-PCR preceded second-round multiplex PCR. TCRdb used MiXCR to reprocess the multiplex PCR reads, holding one entry per CDR3 protein. The data hold about 700,000 distinct CDR3 sequences, with about 41% observed a single time. Sample: peripheral blood. The receptor source for this set is an adult man with Graves' ophthalmopathy.

The rearrangement uses TRBV12-3 or TRBV12-4 and TRBJ1-2, with D possibly matching TRBD1 (5 bases). Trimming cost V 1 base and J 0 bases, with 9 bases left between them. The CDR3 has 15 amino acids. CDR3 coding DNA: TGTGCCAGCAGTTTAGGGGACGGAGCTAACTATGGCTACACCTTC. Protein product: CASSLGDGANYGYTF.

The rearrangement links TRBV10-3 to TRBJ2-5, with 11 bases fitting TRBD2. Per germline, CDR1 ENHRY and CDR2 SYGVKD. The CDR3 covers 15 residues. With V trimmed by 4 bases and J by 1 base, 2 bases remained unmatched. Written as DNA, the CDR3 is TGTGCCATCAGTGGACTAGCGGGGCCCCAAGAGACCCAGTACTTC. Protein sequence: CAISGLAGPQETQYF.

The rearrangement joins TRBV2 to TRBJ2-7; D possibly corresponds to TRBD2 (6 bases). Germline assignment: CDR1 SNHLY and CDR2 FYNNEI. The V end lost 3 bases, the J end lost 2 bases, and 11 bases lay between the germline ends. CDR3 size: 14 residues. The CDR3: CASSEGGTTYEQYF. CDR3 nucleotide sequence: TGTGCCAGCAGTGAGGGCGGGACCACCTACGAGCAGTACTTC.

As DNA, the CDR3 is TGTGCCAGCTCACTCTTCCCTAGCGGGAGTCGGTCCTACGAGCAGTACTTC. Its protein product is CASSLFPSGSRSYEQYF. The rearrangement joins TRBV18 to TRBJ2-7; 10 positions match TRBD2. The CDR3 is made up of 17 amino acids. Germline V gene data show CDR1 as KGHSH and CDR2 as LQKENI. The V and J ends lost 4 bases and 1 base, in that order; junction bases with no gene match: 10. The full variable domain, in which reference TRBV18 and TRBJ2-7 provide the parts outside the CDR3, is NAGVMQNPRHLVRRRGQEARLRCSPMKGHSHVYWYRQLPEEGLKFMVYLQKENIIDESGMPKERFSAEFPKEGPSILRIQQVVRGDSAAYFCASSLFPSGSRSYEQYFGPGTRLTVT.

The chain recombines TRBV19 with TRBJ1-3; perhaps TRBD1 as D (5 bases). The V gene lost 11 bases and the J gene lost 1 base, with 15 bases spanning the gap. Germline values: CDR1 LNHDA, CDR2 SQIVND (reference sequence). This CDR3 comprises 14 residues. The CDR3: CAARTGTSGNTIYF. For the CDR3, the DNA is TGTGCCGCCAGAACGGGGACTTCTGGAAACACCATATATTTT.

Only a few counts were recorded for this clonotype. The germline gene is not matched at one end of the junction; a read error may be the cause. The chain carries TRBV7-9 and TRBJ2-5; D is unresolved. CDR1 and CDR2 (germline): SEHNR, FQNEAQ (reference sequence). The CDR3 is made up of 12 amino acids. The CDR3 loop is CAGSLGQETQYF. The CDR3 nucleotides are TGTGCCGGCAGCCTAGGGCAAGAGACCCAGTACTTC.

In its sample, this clonotype was seen many times. This chain connects TRBV10-3 to TRBJ2-7, with D possibly being TRBD1 (5 bases). The CDR3 extends over 14 amino acids. Deletions cut 10 bases from V and 3 bases from J, with 19 bases between. Germline-derived CDR1 and CDR2 are ENHRY and SYGVKD. CDR3 nucleotide sequence: TGTGCCACCCTTCAACCGACAGAAAACTACGAGCAGTACTTC. Amino acids: CATLQPTENYEQYF.

V usage is TRBV6-5 and J usage is TRBJ2-7, with D tentatively TRBD1 (5 bases). Trimming shortened V by 1 base and J by 2 bases, and 21 bases separated the two germline ends. Per the germline V gene, CDR1 is MNHEY and CDR2 is SVGAGI. CDR3 length equals 18 residues. The CDR3 DNA follows: TGTGCCAGCAGTTACTGGGCCCCCAGGGCCTCACAAACCTACGAGCAGTACTTC. It translates to CASSYWAPRASQTYEQYF.

The sample holds a few counts of this clonotype. One end of the junction is discordant with germline, which a read error may explain. This chain joins TRBV10-3 and TRBJ1-6; a weak D match, TRBD1 (5 bases). The CDR3 is 16 residues long. Looked up from germline, CDR1 is ENHRY and CDR2 is SYGVKD. DNA for the CDR3: TGTGCCAGCAGTTACGTCGGGGCGCGGGATAATTCACCCCTCCACTTT. Translation gives CASSYVGARDNSPLHF.

This rearrangement joins TRBV11-2 to TRBJ1-2, with D hard to call. CDR3 length equals 15 residues. V was pared by 0 bases and J by 4 bases, with 12 bases between. Germline V gene sequence: CDR1 SGHAT, CDR2 FQNNGV. This chain's CDR3 is CASSLDPATVYGYTF. The DNA for the CDR3 is TGTGCCAGCAGCTTAGATCCGGCCACCGTCTATGGCTACACCTTC.

The chain uses TRBV6-6 and TRBJ1-2; D unclear. Germline CDR1 reads MNHNY; CDR2 reads SVGAGI (reference sequence). Trimming removed 0 bases from V and 7 bases from J, with 18 bases in between. The CDR3 totals 16 residues. The CDR3 here is CASSYSLGGVLTGYTF. Here the CDR3 DNA reads TGTGCCAGCAGTTACTCCTTGGGTGGGGTTTTAACTGGCTACACCTTC.

Ten or more counts support this clonotype. J is TRBJ2-7 and V is TRBV29-1, with 13 bases identical to TRBD2. Germline V gene sequence: CDR1 SQVTM, CDR2 ANQGSEA. The CDR3 is made up of 13 amino acids. V shed 8 bases, J shed 7 bases, and the junction held 8 bases outside the gene matches. CDR3 region: CSTQGLAGEEQYF. Here the CDR3 DNA reads TGCAGCACTCAAGGACTAGCGGGAGAGGAGCAGTACTTC.

V gene TRBV29-1 combines with J gene TRBJ1-5, with 9 bases identical to TRBD1. The CDR3 is 13 residues long. The J segment lost 7 bases and the V segment lost 6 bases, leaving 7 bases of the junction unmatched. Looked up from germline, CDR1 is SQVTM and CDR2 is ANQGSEA. The CDR3 nucleotides read TGCAGCGTAGATGGGACAGGGCGCCAGCCCCAGCATTTT. Encoded protein: CSVDGTGRQPQHF.

This chain links TRBV13 with TRBJ2-3, with D possibly TRBD1 on 5 matching bases. The V end lost 6 bases, the J end lost 0 bases, and 13 bases lay between the germline ends. This CDR3 region has 15 residues. The germline CDR1 and CDR2 sequences are PRHDT and FYEKMQ (reference sequence). DNA for the CDR3: TGTGCCAGCAGGCGACGAACAGGTAGCACAGATACGCAGTATTTT. Amino acid sequence: CASRRRTGSTDTQYF.

This clonotype was observed at least ten times. The rearrangement links TRBV7-6 to TRBJ1-4, with a possible D match to TRBD1 (6 bases). Trimming pared 5 bases from V and 8 bases from J, leaving 18 bases between. The germline CDR1 and CDR2 sequences are SGHVS and FNYEAQ. The CDR3 has 15 residues. The CDR3: CASSRPTGFGEKLFF. The CDR3 DNA follows: TGTGCCAGCAGCCGACCCACAGGGTTTGGCGAAAAACTGTTTTTT.

The table lists this clonotype with many counts. V gene TRBV2 combines with J gene TRBJ2-7, with D perhaps assigned TRBD1 or TRBD2 (5 bases each). The CDR3 runs to 15 residues. V dropped 1 base and J dropped 2 bases, with 12 bases sitting between them. Germline V CDR1 and CDR2: SNHLY, FYNNEI. The chain's CDR3 is CASSEVGRDPYEQYF. The CDR3 DNA follows: TGTGCCAGCAGTGAAGTAGGCAGGGACCCCTACGAGCAGTACTTC.

Many counts were recorded for this clonotype. The V call is TRBV2, the J call TRBJ1-5, with 11 bases fitting TRBD1. The CDR3 has 18 amino acids. The J segment lost 0 bases and the V segment lost 4 bases, leaving 8 bases of the junction unmatched. CDR1 SNHLY and CDR2 FYNNEI come from the germline V gene. Here the CDR3 reads CASSAGQGVTYSNQPQHF. DNA of the CDR3: TGTGCCAGCAGTGCGGGACAGGGGGTTACCTATAGCAATCAGCCCCAGCATTTT. Variable domain in full (rest from reference TRBV2 and TRBJ1-5): EPEVTQTPSHQVTQMGQEVILRCVPISNHLYFYWYRQILGQKVEFLVSFYNNEISEKSEIFDDQFSVERPDGSNFTLKIRSTKLEDSAMYFCASSAGQGVTYSNQPQHFGDGTRLSIL.

This clonotype was seen only a few times. The rearrangement joins TRBV19 to TRBJ1-5; 8 nucleotides align to TRBD1. The CDR3 is made up of 20 amino acids. Germline CDR1 reads LNHDA; CDR2 reads SQIVND (reference sequence). V dropped 4 bases and J dropped 0; count of bases not matched to a gene: 17. CDR3 sequence: CASSSNPQGADPFSNQPQHF. The CDR3 nucleotides are TGTGCCAGTAGTAGCAACCCCCAGGGGGCTGATCCTTTTAGCAATCAGCCCCAGCATTTT. The variable domain in full, with the rest retrieved from reference TRBV19 and TRBJ1-5, is DGGITQSPKYLFRKEGQNVTLSCEQNLNHDAMYWYRQDPGQGLRLIYYSQIVNDFQKGDIAEGYSVSREKKESFPLTVTSAQKNPTAFYLCASSSNPQGADPFSNQPQHFGDGTRLSIL.

This clonotype was detected only a few times. The chain is built from TRBV19 and TRBJ2-5; 7 positions match TRBD2. Trimming took 1 base from V and 0 from J; bases not matched to a gene: 8. Germline CDR1 reads LNHDA; CDR2 reads SQIVND (reference sequence). The CDR3 consists of 17 residues. The CDR3 DNA reads as TGTGCCAGTAGTATAGGATCAGTGCGGGGGAACCAAGAGACCCAGTACTTC. It codes for CASSIGSVRGNQETQYF. The whole variable domain, filled in from reference TRBV19 and TRBJ2-5, reads DGGITQSPKYLFRKEGQNVTLSCEQNLNHDAMYWYRQDPGQGLRLIYYSQIVNDFQKGDIAEGYSVSREKKESFPLTVTSAQKNPTAFYLCASSIGSVRGNQETQYFGPGTRLLVL.

This clonotype appeared many times. The chain links TRBV6-5 to TRBJ2-7; D might be TRBD1 or TRBD2, each matching 5 bases. This CDR3 is built from 13 residues. Trimming stripped 5 bases from V and 5 bases from J, with 13 bases between. Germline loops: CDR1 MNHEY, CDR2 SVGAGI. The CDR3 loop is CASSGFGDHEQYF. The CDR3 DNA follows: TGTGCCAGCAGTGGCTTCGGGGACCACGAGCAGTACTTC.

The chain links TRBV24-1 to TRBJ1-1, with D unresolved. The germline V gene encodes CDR1 KGHDR and CDR2 SFDVKD. This CDR3 contains 13 residues. The ends were cut back, 4 bases at V and 0 bases at J, with 5 bases in the middle. The CDR3 sequence: CATSEPMNTEAFF. The DNA of the CDR3 is TGTGCCACCAGTGAGCCGATGAACACTGAAGCTTTCTTT.

The V gene is TRBV6-1, the J gene TRBJ1-1, with 10 bases fitting TRBD1. The CDR3 is made up of 16 amino acids. J was trimmed by 5 bases and V by 6 bases; bases with no gene match: 12. Germline loops: CDR1 MNHNS, CDR2 SASEGT. The CDR3 protein is CASSALSRDRGTEAFF. CDR3 in DNA: TGTGCCAGCAGCGCTTTGAGCCGGGACAGGGGAACTGAAGCTTTCTTT.

V usage is TRBV10-3 and J usage is TRBJ2-5; 8 bases are shared with TRBD1. Unmatched junction bases numbered 5, after V lost 4 bases and J lost 1 base. Germline CDR1 is ENHRY and CDR2 is SYGVKD. The length of the CDR3 is 15 residues. The CDR3 sequence is CAISGGQGTQETQYF. In DNA, the CDR3 is TGTGCCATCAGTGGCGGACAGGGCACCCAAGAGACCCAGTACTTC.

The table lists this clonotype with many counts. The V gene is TRBV7-9, the J gene TRBJ2-7; a possible D gene is TRBD2 (7 bases). The germline V and J ends were trimmed by 7 bases and 7 bases, with 17 bases remaining between them. Germline V gene lookup returns CDR1 SEHNR and CDR2 FQNEAQ (reference sequence). The CDR3 loop spans 13 amino acids. CDR3: CASTGRGAVEQYF. CDR3 in DNA: TGTGCCAGCACCGGTCGGGGGGCCGTTGAGCAGTACTTC.

Points on this clonotype: A much bigger clone sits one base away, suggesting this may be a read error. The V and J genes are TRBV15 and TRBJ2-3; perhaps TRBD2 as D (6 bases). The CDR3 contains 15 residues. Deletions cut 5 bases from V and 4 bases from J, with 16 bases between. Germline V lookup: CDR1 LNHNV, CDR2 YYDKDF (reference sequence). The CDR3 DNA follows: TGTGCCACCAGCGGAGCTAGCGCCCTCCCAGATACGCAGTATTTT. As protein: CATSGASALPDTQYF.

In this sample, this clonotype turned up many times. The chain combines TRBV20-1 with TRBJ1-1; the D gene is possibly TRBD1 (5 bases). The CDR3 sequence is 13 residues long. The V end lost 7 bases, the J end lost 0 bases, and 12 bases lay between the germline ends. The germline gives CDR1 DFQATT, CDR2 SNEGSKA (reference sequence). In DNA, the CDR3 is TGCAGTGTCGCCAGGGAAATGAACACTGAAGCTTTCTTT. Amino acids: CSVAREMNTEAFF.

Many counts were recorded for this clonotype. The chain employs TRBV3-1 and TRBJ1-2, with unresolved D. Germline loops: CDR1 LGHDT, CDR2 YNNKEL (reference sequence). Trimming left V 0 bases short and J 4 bases short, with 6 bases between. There are 13 residues in the CDR3. CDR3 nucleotides: TGTGCCAGCAGCCAAGATCTCCGCTATGGCTACACCTTC. Translation: CASSQDLRYGYTF.

This clonotype was observed at least ten times. J is TRBJ2-2 and V is TRBV10-3, with D maybe TRBD2 (5 bases). The CDR3 sequence is 14 residues long. Trimming pared 0 bases from V and 6 bases from J, leaving 8 bases between. Germline assignment: CDR1 ENHRY and CDR2 SYGVKD. The CDR3 sequence: CAISESEGPGELFF. As DNA, the CDR3 is TGTGCCATCAGTGAGTCTGAGGGTCCCGGGGAGCTGTTTTTT.

A word on this clonotype: A read error may explain this, as a much larger clone is one base away. The chain couples TRBV20-1 to TRBJ1-5, with TRBD1 matching 9 bases. The CDR3 spans 12 residues. Germline V gene data show CDR1 as DFQATT and CDR2 as SNEGSKA (reference sequence). CDR3 DNA sequence: TGCAGTGTTCGGACAGGGGATCAGACCCAGCATTTT. Protein sequence: CSVRTGDQTQHF.

There are a few counts of this clonotype. The CDR3 region is CASTLSGTRQYF. For the CDR3, the DNA is TGCGCCAGCACCCTCTCCGGGACTAGGCAGTACTTC. The chain is built from TRBV5-1 and TRBJ2-7, with 8 positions matching TRBD2. Germline CDR1 reads SGHRS; CDR2 reads YFSETQ. J lost 9 bases, V lost 6 bases, and 8 bases had no gene match. The CDR3 sequence is 12 residues long.